What follows are 5 T cell receptor beta chains derived from one specimen sequenced in a study of blood T cell repertoires in COVID-19. The repertoire was sequenced with immunoSEQ multiplex PCR; TCRdb's copy has only in-frame clones and lacks some. The table includes around 100,000 clones, around 90% detected once. Sequencing was carried out using peripheral blood. These receptors came from a man aged 45-65 years with active COVID-19.

The rearrangement uses TRBV5-1 and TRBJ1-1; 9 bases fit TRBD1. The CDR3 contains 15 residues. V was clipped by 4 bases and J by 5 bases; unmatched bases: 9. From germline, CDR1 is SGHRS and CDR2 YFSETQ. CDR3 sequence reads: CASSPGTGMGTEAFF. CDR3 bases: TGCGCCAGCAGCCCCGGGACAGGGATGGGGACTGAAGCTTTCTTT.

This clone was picked up a small number of times. This chain connects TRBV27 to TRBJ1-5, with D perhaps TRBD1 (5 bases). The germline V and J ends were trimmed by 10 bases and 0 bases, with 10 bases remaining between them. The CDR3 is 13 amino acids. The germline CDR1 and CDR2 sequences are MNHEY and SMNVEV (reference sequence). The CDR3 coding sequence is TGTGCCAACAAAGGGGATAGCAATCAGCCCCAGCATTTT. Protein: CANKGDSNQPQHF.

J is TRBJ1-5 and V is TRBV5-1, with a possible D match to TRBD1 (5 bases). Germline V gene data show CDR1 as SGHRS and CDR2 as YFSETQ. The CDR3 contains 15 residues. With 4 bases removed from V and 11 bases from J, the gap between germline ends came to 22 bases. CDR3 amino acids: CASSQGLGIWEAQHF. The CDR3 bases are TGCGCCAGCAGCCAGGGACTGGGGATATGGGAGGCCCAGCATTTT. The full variable domain, rest sourced from reference TRBV5-1 and TRBJ1-5, is KAGVTQTPRYLIKTRGQQVTLSCSPISGHRSVSWYQQTPGQGLQFLFEYFSETQRNKGNFPGRFSGRQFSNSRSEMNVSTLELGDSALYLCASSQGLGIWEAQHFGDGTRLSIL.

The chain recombines TRBV3-1 (or the pseudogene TRBV3-2) with TRBJ1-1; D unresolved. V was shortened by 4 bases and J by 4 bases, with 13 bases between the two germline ends. Germline V gene sequence: CDR1 LGHDT, CDR2 YNNKEL (reference sequence). The CDR3 has 14 amino acids. In nucleotides, the CDR3 is TGTGCCAGCAGCCCGATGGGAGGTCGCACTGAAGCTTTCTTT. This gives the protein CASSPMGGRTEAFF.

The chain recombines TRBV30 with TRBJ1-2; no firm D call. V was clipped by 0 bases and J by 8 bases, with 13 bases between them. This CDR3 has 13 amino acids. Germline lookup yields CDR1 GTSNPN and CDR2 SVGIG (reference sequence). CDR3 DNA sequence: TGTGCCTGGAGTGTTAGAGGAGCGTTAGGCTACACCTTC. This sequence encodes CAWSVRGALGYTF.